The sequence of this TCR beta chain was determined in a study of response to subunit inactivated influenza vaccine. This clonotype was seen repeatedly, ten times or more. MiXCR was run by TCRdb on the RT-PCR reads, yielding one entry per CDR3 protein. The sample has hundreds of thousands of distinct CDR3 sequences; roughly 18% are singletons. CDR3 length: 13 residues. The V gene lost 5 bases and the J gene lost 0 bases, with 9 bases spanning the gap. Germline-derived CDR1 and CDR2 are SQVTM and ANQGSEA. The sample in question was PBMCs from blood, obtained around 5 days after vaccination. V gene TRBV29-1 combines with J gene TRBJ2-3; D unresolved. The source of this sequence is a man aged 45 to 65 who received an inactivated influenza vaccine. CDR3 nucleotide sequence: TGCAGCGTTCTGCTTTATAGCACAGATACGCAGTATTTT. Protein: CSVLLYSTDTQYF.